These T cell receptor beta chains were read from a single sample in a study of TIL therapy for anti-PD-1-resistant metastatic lung cancer. The method was immunoSEQ multiplex PCR; TCRdb's version includes in-frame clones alone and lacks a portion of them. Altogether just under 60,000 clones are present, 55% to 75% being singletons, with the ten largest covering around 6.1%. The material sequenced was blood, taken at baseline. The receptors originated from a person aged 30 to 80 with non-small cell lung cancer. Each CDR3 is given with its conserved first and last residue. The D gene is left open where the match is weak. Clone size, where shown, is once, few, many, or a class for clones that have expanded.

J gene,V gene,CDR3 length,D gene,clone size,CDR3 DNA,CDR3 protein
TRBJ2-7,TRBV27,15,.,.,TGTGCCAGCAGTTTTATTGGTCCAGGACCTTACGAGCAGTACTTC,CASSFIGPGPYEQYF
TRBJ2-2,TRBV28,12,.,few,TGTGCCAGCAGTCTGAACACCGGGGAGCTGTTTTTT,CASSLNTGELFF
TRBJ2-5,TRBV29-1,13,.,.,TGCAGCGTGAGGTTTAGGCCGGGGGAGACCCAGTACTTC,CSVRFRPGETQYF
TRBJ2-1,TRBV15,15,.,.,TGTGCCACCAGCAGAGATCTTGGTTTCTCGGATGAGCAGTTCTTC,CATSRDLGFSDEQFF
TRBJ1-4,TRBV25-1,15,.,.,TGTGCCAGCAGTGCAACCCTGGGAGCTAATGAAAAACTGTTTTTT,CASSATLGANEKLFF
TRBJ2-1,TRBV5-1,16,TRBD2,.,TGCGCCAGCAGCTGGGGACTAGCGGGGGACTACAATGAGCAGTTCTTC,CASSWGLAGDYNEQFF
TRBJ2-7,TRBV5-1,13,.,.,TGCGCCAGCAGCTTGGCCGAGAGCTACGAGCAGTACTTC,CASSLAESYEQYF
TRBJ2-7,TRBV11-2,15,TRBD1,.,TGTGCCAGCAGACCTATGGACAGGGGAGATTACGAGCAGTACTTC,CASRPMDRGDYEQYF
TRBJ1-6,TRBV19,14,TRBD1,.,TGTGCCAGTAGTAAACAGGGGTCTGAATCACCCCTCCACTTT,CASSKQGSESPLHF
TRBJ2-5,TRBV5-1,19,TRBD2,.,TGCGCCAGCAGCTTGGTTCGACTAGCGGGGGGCCTCAAGGGGGAGACCCAGTACTTC,CASSLVRLAGGLKGETQYF
TRBJ1-1,TRBV5-1,15,.,.,TGCGCCAGCAGCCGGGATGGGGTTCCTTTCACTGAAGCTTTCTTT,CASSRDGVPFTEAFF
TRBJ2-2,TRBV18,14,.,.,TGTGCCAGCTCACCCTCCCTGGACACCGGGGAGCTGTTTTTT,CASSPSLDTGELFF
TRBJ2-5,TRBV13,13,TRBD2,.,TGTGCCTCCGCTAGCGGGGACCAGGGGACCCAGTACTTC,CASASGDQGTQYF
TRBJ2-7,TRBV10-3,13,TRBD2,.,TGTGCCATCAGCGGACTAGAGGATTCCGAGCAGTACTTC,CAISGLEDSEQYF
TRBJ2-3,TRBV5-4,15,TRBD2,many,TGTGCCAGCAGCCCGGGACTAGCTGGGAGAGATACGCAGTATTTT,CASSPGLAGRDTQYF
TRBJ2-2,TRBV7-9,14,TRBD1,.,TGTGCCAGCAGCTCGACAGGGGACACCGGGGAGCTGTTTTTT,CASSSTGDTGELFF
TRBJ2-3,TRBV5-4,14,TRBD2,.,TGTGCCAGCAGGACTAGCGGGAGCACAGATACGCAGTATTTT,CASRTSGSTDTQYF
TRBJ1-6,TRBV7-6,16,.,.,TGTGCCAGCAGCCCAGTCGGCAGGGAAACTAATTCACCCCTCCACTTT,CASSPVGRETNSPLHF
TRBJ2-7,TRBV2,14,.,.,TGTGCCAGCAGTGAAACGGGGATGTCCTACGAGCAGTACTTC,CASSETGMSYEQYF
TRBJ1-1,TRBV29-1,13,.,.,TGCAGCGTTGAAAACGGGGGGGTAGTTGAAGCTTTCTTT,CSVENGGVVEAFF
TRBJ2-3,TRBV11-3,16,TRBD1,.,TGTGCCAGCAGCTCTAGGACAGGGGGAGCAACAGATACGCAGTATTTT,CASSSRTGGATDTQYF
TRBJ2-2,TRBV9,13,.,.,TGTGCCAGCAGTGCCGGTTGGACCGGGGAGCTGTTTTTT,CASSAGWTGELFF
TRBJ2-1,TRBV30,13,TRBD1,.,TGTGCCGGCTCCGGGACAGTATACAATGAGCAGTTCTTC,CAGSGTVYNEQFF
TRBJ2-7,TRBV27,13,.,.,TGTGCCAGCGCCAGGGGGGTGCCCTACGAGCAGTACTTC,CASARGVPYEQYF
TRBJ2-3,TRBV6-5,16,.,.,TGTGCCAGCAGTTACTTTGGCGGTCAGGGCACAGATACGCAGTATTTT,CASSYFGGQGTDTQYF
TRBJ1-2,TRBV5-1,14,TRBD1,.,TGCGCCAGCAGCTTCGGACAGGCCCCGGGGGGCTACACCTTC,CASSFGQAPGGYTF
TRBJ2-1,TRBV5-4,15,TRBD2,.,TGTGCCAGCAGCTTGGGGCTAGCGGGAGTAGGTGAGCAGTTCTTC,CASSLGLAGVGEQFF
TRBJ2-7,TRBV5-1,16,TRBD1,.,TGCGCCAGCAGCTTAGAGAGGACAGGGAATTCCTACGAGCAGTACTTC,CASSLERTGNSYEQYF
TRBJ2-7,TRBV30,11,.,.,TGTGCCTGGAGTGTGAAGAACGAGCAGTACTTC,CAWSVKNEQYF
TRBJ1-1,TRBV28,14,.,.,TGTGCCAGCACCCCAGGGAGCCGCGACACTGAAGCTTTCTTT,CASTPGSRDTEAFF
TRBJ2-7,TRBV30,14,.,few,TGTGCCTGGAAGAGGGACAGCGGGACCTACGAGCAGTACTTC,CAWKRDSGTYEQYF
TRBJ2-5,TRBV10-2,13,.,.,TGCGCCAGCAGTGGGACTATTGGGGAGACCCAGTACTTC,CASSGTIGETQYF
TRBJ2-2,TRBV6-6,16,TRBD1,.,TGTGCCAGCAGTTACCCGACAGGGGCAGCCACCGGGGAGCTGTTTTTT,CASSYPTGAATGELFF
TRBJ2-1,TRBV27,14,.,.,TGTGCCAGCAGTTTATACTCCCCCCTCAATGAGCAGTTCTTC,CASSLYSPLNEQFF
TRBJ2-5,TRBV5-1,14,TRBD2,few,TGCGCCAGCAGTCGGGAGGGCCTTATGGAGACCCAGTACTTC,CASSREGLMETQYF
TRBJ1-1,TRBV2,14,TRBD1,few,TGTGCCAGCAGTGAGGGCAGGGGGAAGATCGAAGCTTTCTTT,CASSEGRGKIEAFF
TRBJ2-3,TRBV6-5,16,.,.,TGTGCCAGCAGTTACGATTTGCTCGGTAGCACAGATACGCAGTATTTT,CASSYDLLGSTDTQYF
TRBJ1-2,TRBV13,15,TRBD1,.,TGTGCCAGCAGCTTAGGGCAGGGGGCTAACTATGGCTACACCTTC,CASSLGQGANYGYTF
TRBJ2-7,TRBV2,14,.,.,TGTGCCAGTGGGGTCGGGGCTCTGATCTACGAGCAGTACTTC,CASGVGALIYEQYF
TRBJ1-5,TRBV18,13,.,.,TGTGCCAGCTCACCACTAGTCGATCAGCCCCAGCATTTT,CASSPLVDQPQHF
TRBJ1-1,TRBV6-1,15,.,once,TGTGCCAGCAGTGAAGGCTCAGCTTGGGACACTGAAGCTTTCTTT,CASSEGSAWDTEAFF
TRBJ2-2,TRBV5-1,15,TRBD1,once,TGCGCCAGCAGCTCAGGACAGGGCCTAGCCGGGGAGCTGTTTTTT,CASSSGQGLAGELFF
TRBJ2-1,TRBV9,15,.,.,TGTGCCAGCAGCGGAATACCGGGACAAAACAATGAGCAGTTCTTC,CASSGIPGQNNEQFF
TRBJ1-1,TRBV5-6,14,.,.,TGTGCCAGCAGCTTAGGACCTTTCGGCACTGAAGCTTTCTTT,CASSLGPFGTEAFF
TRBJ1-4,TRBV10-3,14,TRBD1,.,TGTGCCATCAGTGCCGGGACAGCTAATGAAAAACTGTTTTTT,CAISAGTANEKLFF